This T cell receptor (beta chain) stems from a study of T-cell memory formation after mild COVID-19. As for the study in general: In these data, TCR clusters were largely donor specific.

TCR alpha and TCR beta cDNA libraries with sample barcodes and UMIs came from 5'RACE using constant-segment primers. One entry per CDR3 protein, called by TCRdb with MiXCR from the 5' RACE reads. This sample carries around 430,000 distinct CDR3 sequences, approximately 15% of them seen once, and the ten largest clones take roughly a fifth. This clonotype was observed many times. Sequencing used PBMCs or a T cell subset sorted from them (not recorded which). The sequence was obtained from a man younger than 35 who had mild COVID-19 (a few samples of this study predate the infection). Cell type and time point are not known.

The CDR3 loop is CASSYRGADGELFF. CDR3 DNA sequence: TGTGCCAGCAGTTACCGGGGGGCGGACGGGGAGCTGTTTTTT. The V call is TRBV6-6, the J call TRBJ2-2; weak D call: TRBD2 (7 bases). The length of the CDR3 is 14 residues. CDR1 is MNHNY, CDR2 SVGAGI, per germline (reference sequence). Trimming removed 2 bases at V and 7 bases at J, with 11 bases between.